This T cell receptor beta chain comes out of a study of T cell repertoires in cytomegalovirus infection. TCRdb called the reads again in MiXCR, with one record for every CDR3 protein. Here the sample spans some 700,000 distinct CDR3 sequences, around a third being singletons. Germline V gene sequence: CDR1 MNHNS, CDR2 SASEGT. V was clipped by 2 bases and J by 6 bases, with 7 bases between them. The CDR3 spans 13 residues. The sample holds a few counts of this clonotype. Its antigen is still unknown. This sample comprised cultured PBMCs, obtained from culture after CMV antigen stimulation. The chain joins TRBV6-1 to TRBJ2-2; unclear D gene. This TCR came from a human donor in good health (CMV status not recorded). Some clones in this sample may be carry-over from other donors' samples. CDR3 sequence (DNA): TGTGCCAGCAGTGAACCGGGCGCCGGGGAGCTGTTTTTT. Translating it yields CASSEPGAGELFF.